The present TCR beta chain was sequenced within a study of T cell responses to AZD1222 COVID-19 vaccine. The sample holds one count of this clone. This CDR3 has 16 amino acids. The germline gives CDR1 MGHRA, CDR2 YSYEKL. Trimming removed 0 bases from V and 7 bases from J, with 13 bases in between. Sequenced by immunoSEQ multiplex PCR; TCRdb stores in-frame clones only, minus some. The sample consists of approximately 89,000 clones, 92% of them appearing once. The sequencing here drew on peripheral blood, taken on day 0 of AZD1222 vaccination. The sequence was obtained from an adult in good health. The chain recombines TRBV4-1 with TRBJ1-6; D possibly corresponds to TRBD1 (6 bases). DNA for the CDR3: TGCGCCAGCAGCCAAGATCTACGCCAGGGGAATTCACCCCTCCACTTT. It translates to CASSQDLRQGNSPLHF.